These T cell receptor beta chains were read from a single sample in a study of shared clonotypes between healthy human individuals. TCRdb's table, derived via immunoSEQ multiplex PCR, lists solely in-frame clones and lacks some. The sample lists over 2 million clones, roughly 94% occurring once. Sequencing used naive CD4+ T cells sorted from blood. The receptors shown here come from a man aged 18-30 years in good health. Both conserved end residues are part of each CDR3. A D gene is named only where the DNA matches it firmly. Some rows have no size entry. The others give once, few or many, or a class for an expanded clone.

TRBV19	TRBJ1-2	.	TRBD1	CASRTDRGLNYGYTF	TGTGCCAGTAGGACGGACAGGGGACTTAACTATGGCTACACCTTC
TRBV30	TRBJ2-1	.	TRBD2	CAWRAGAGYEQFF	TGTGCCTGGAGAGCGGGAGCCGGCTATGAGCAGTTCTTC
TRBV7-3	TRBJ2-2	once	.	CASRGGTTNTGELFF	TGTGCCAGCAGGGGCGGGACAACGAACACCGGGGAGCTGTTTTTT
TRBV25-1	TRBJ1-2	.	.	CASSKLVNPGPDGYTF	TGTGCCAGCAGTAAGCTGGTTAATCCGGGACCTGATGGCTACACCTTC
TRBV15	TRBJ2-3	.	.	CATSRDLRPRVPSTDTQYF	TGTGCCACCAGCAGAGATCTTCGCCCCAGGGTACCCTCCACAGATACGCAGTATTTT
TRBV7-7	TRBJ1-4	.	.	CASSFSDGPNEKLFF	TGTGCTAGCAGCTTTAGCGACGGACCTAATGAAAAACTGTTTTTT
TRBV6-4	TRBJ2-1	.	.	CASRVGVEQFF	TGTGCCAGCCGGGTAGGGGTGGAGCAGTTCTTC
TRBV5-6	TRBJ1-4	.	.	CASSLMVSGEKLFF	TGTGCCAGCAGCTTGATGGTTTCTGGGGAAAAACTGTTTTTT
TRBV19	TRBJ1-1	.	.	CASSIPQDIGNTEAFF	TGTGCCAGTAGTATACCCCAGGATATCGGGAACACTGAAGCTTTCTTT
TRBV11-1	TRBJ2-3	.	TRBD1	CASSLGTGTTDTQYF	TGTGCCAGCAGCTTAGGGACAGGGACCACAGATACGCAGTATTTT
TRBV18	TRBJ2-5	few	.	CASSPLTGETQYF	TGTGCCAGCTCACCATTGACGGGTGAGACCCAGTACTTC
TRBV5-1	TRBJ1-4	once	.	CASSSSSGGEKLFF	TGCGCCAGCAGCTCCTCCTCTGGGGGTGAAAAACTGTTTTTT
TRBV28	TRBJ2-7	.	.	CASSPQGTVEQYF	TGTGCCAGCAGTCCCCAGGGGACGGTCGAGCAGTACTTC
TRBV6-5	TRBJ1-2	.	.	CASSSQGQGYTF	TGTGCCAGCAGTTCACAGGGTCAGGGCTACACCTTC
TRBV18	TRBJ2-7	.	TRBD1	CASSQGQVYEQYF	TGTGCCAGCTCACAGGGACAGGTCTACGAGCAGTACTTC
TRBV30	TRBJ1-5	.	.	CAWNEASQPQHF	TGTGCCTGGAATGAGGCAAGTCAGCCCCAGCATTTT
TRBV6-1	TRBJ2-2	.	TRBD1	CASSDDRVTGELFF	TGTGCCAGCAGTGACGACAGGGTAACCGGGGAGCTGTTTTTT
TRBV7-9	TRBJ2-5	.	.	CASSQTGRPQYF	TGTGCCAGCAGTCAGACAGGGAGGCCCCAGTACTTC
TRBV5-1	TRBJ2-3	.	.	CASSSGLITDTQYF	TGCGCCAGCAGCTCGGGACTTATCACAGATACGCAGTATTTT
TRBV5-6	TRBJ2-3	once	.	CASSLVGGRSTDTQYF	TGTGCCAGCAGCTTGGTTGGGGGGCGCAGCACAGATACGCAGTATTTT
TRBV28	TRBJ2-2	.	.	CASSYIGSVTGELFF	TGTGCCAGCAGTTATATAGGGTCGGTCACCGGGGAGCTGTTTTTT
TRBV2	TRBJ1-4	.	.	CASSPGAERATNEKLFF	TGTGCCAGCAGCCCCGGGGCGGAACGTGCAACTAATGAAAAACTGTTTTTT
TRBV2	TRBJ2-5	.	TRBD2	CASSQQTSGILETQYF	TGTGCCAGCAGCCAACAGACTAGCGGGATTCTAGAGACCCAGTACTTC
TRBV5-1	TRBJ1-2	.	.	CASSFGFAGYGYTF	TGCGCCAGCAGCTTTGGTTTCGCCGGATATGGCTACACCTTC
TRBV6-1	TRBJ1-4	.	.	CASSSRVFGNEKLFF	TGTGCCAGCAGCTCCAGGGTTTTCGGTAATGAAAAACTGTTTTTT
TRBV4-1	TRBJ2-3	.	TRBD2	CASSQEAGGRADTQYF	TGCGCCAGCAGCCAAGAGGCGGGGGGGAGGGCAGATACGCAGTATTTT
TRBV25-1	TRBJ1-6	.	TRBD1	CASLGTGGLPLHF	TGTGCCAGCCTAGGGACAGGGGGCTTACCCCTCCACTTT
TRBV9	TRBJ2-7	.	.	CASSVGGIAYEQYF	TGTGCCAGCAGCGTAGGCGGGATCGCCTACGAGCAGTACTTC
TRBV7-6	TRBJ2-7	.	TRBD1	CASSSIQGARHEQYF	TGTGCCAGCAGCAGTATACAGGGGGCGCGCCACGAGCAGTACTTC
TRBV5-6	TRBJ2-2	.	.	CASSSLGGGTGELFF	TGTGCCAGCAGCTCCCTTGGGGGTGGGACCGGGGAGCTGTTTTTT
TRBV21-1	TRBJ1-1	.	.	CATDRGQGAIPEAFF	TGTGCCACCGACCGGGGGCAGGGGGCGATCCCTGAAGCTTTCTTT
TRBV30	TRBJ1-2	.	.	CAWSAGPVDGYTF	TGTGCCTGGAGTGCCGGTCCCGTGGATGGCTACACCTTC
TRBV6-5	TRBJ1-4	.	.	CASSYSPIGTNEKLFF	TGTGCCAGCAGTTATAGCCCAATCGGGACTAATGAAAAACTGTTTTTT
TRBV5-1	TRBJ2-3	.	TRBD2	CASSLALAGDTDTQYF	TGCGCCAGCAGCTTGGCCCTAGCGGGGGATACAGATACGCAGTATTTT
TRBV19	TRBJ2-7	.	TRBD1	CASSISGQGRNEQYF	TGTGCCAGTAGTATCTCGGGACAGGGAAGGAACGAGCAGTACTTC
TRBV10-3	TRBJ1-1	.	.	CATTHGSNTEAFF	TGTGCCACTACTCACGGGAGTAACACTGAAGCTTTCTTT
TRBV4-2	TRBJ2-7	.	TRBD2	CASSHFGGSPYEQYF	TGTGCCAGCAGCCACTTCGGGGGGAGTCCCTACGAGCAGTACTTC
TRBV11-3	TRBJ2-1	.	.	CASSLSGASSYNEQFF	TGTGCCAGCAGCTTAAGTGGGGCCTCTTCCTACAATGAGCAGTTCTTC
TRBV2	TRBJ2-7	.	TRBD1	CASSADRGLEYF	TGTGCCAGCAGTGCGGACAGGGGGCTGGAGTACTTC
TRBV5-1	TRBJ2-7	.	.	CASSLAAQPYEQYF	TGCGCCAGCAGCTTGGCCGCGCAGCCCTACGAGCAGTACTTC
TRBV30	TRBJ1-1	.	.	CAWSRVNTEAFF	TGTGCCTGGAGTAGGGTGAACACTGAAGCTTTCTTT
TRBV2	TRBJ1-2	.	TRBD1	CASSEQGVYGYTF	TGTGCCAGCAGTGAGCAGGGGGTCTATGGCTACACCTTC
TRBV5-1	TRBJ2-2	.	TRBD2	CASSLDLAGAGELFF	TGCGCCAGCAGCTTGGATCTAGCGGGAGCCGGGGAGCTGTTTTTT
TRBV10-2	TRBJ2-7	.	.	CASSSGRLGYEQYF	TGCGCCAGCAGTTCGGGCAGGTTAGGCTACGAGCAGTACTTC
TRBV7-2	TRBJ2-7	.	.	CASSSYLTYEQYF	TGTGCCAGCAGCTCGTATTTAACCTACGAGCAGTACTTC
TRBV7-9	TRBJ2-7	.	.	CASSANTGSYEQYF	TGTGCCAGCAGCGCAAACACCGGATCCTACGAGCAGTACTTC
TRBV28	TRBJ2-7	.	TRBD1	CASSPPTGGVYEQYF	TGTGCCAGCAGTCCGCCGACAGGGGGTGTTTACGAGCAGTACTTC
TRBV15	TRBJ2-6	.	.	CATSTSGGAPGANVLTF	TGTGCCACCAGCACGAGTGGGGGAGCGCCTGGGGCCAACGTCCTGACTTTC